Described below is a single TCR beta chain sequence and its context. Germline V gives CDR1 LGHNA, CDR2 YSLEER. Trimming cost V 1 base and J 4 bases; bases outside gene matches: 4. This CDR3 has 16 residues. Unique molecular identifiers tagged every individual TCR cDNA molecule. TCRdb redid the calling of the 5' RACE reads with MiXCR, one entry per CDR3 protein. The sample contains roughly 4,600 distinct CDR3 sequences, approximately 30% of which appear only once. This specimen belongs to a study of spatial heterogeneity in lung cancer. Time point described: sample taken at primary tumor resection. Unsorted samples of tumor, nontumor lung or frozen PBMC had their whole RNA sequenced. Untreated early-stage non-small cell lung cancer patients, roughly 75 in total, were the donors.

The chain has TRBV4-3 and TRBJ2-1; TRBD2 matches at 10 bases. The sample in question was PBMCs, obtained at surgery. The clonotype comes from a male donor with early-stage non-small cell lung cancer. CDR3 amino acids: CASSQGLAGTYNEQFF. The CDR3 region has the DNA TGCGCCAGCAGCCAAGGACTAGCGGGCACATACAATGAGCAGTTCTTC.